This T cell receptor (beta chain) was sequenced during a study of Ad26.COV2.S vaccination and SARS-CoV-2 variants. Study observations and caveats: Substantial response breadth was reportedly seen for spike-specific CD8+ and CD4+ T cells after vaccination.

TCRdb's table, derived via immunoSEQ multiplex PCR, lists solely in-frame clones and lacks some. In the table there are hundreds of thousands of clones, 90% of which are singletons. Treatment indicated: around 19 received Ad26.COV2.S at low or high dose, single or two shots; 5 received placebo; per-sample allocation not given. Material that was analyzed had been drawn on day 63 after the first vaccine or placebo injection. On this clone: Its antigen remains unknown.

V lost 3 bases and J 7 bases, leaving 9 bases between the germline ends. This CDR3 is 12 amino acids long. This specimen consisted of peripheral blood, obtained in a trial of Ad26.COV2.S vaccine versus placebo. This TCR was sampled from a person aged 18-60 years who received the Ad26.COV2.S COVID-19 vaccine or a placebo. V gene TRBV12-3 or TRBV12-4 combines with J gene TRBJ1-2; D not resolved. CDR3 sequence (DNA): TGTGCCAGCAGTTTGACCGATACTGGCTACACCTTC. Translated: CASSLTDTGYTF.